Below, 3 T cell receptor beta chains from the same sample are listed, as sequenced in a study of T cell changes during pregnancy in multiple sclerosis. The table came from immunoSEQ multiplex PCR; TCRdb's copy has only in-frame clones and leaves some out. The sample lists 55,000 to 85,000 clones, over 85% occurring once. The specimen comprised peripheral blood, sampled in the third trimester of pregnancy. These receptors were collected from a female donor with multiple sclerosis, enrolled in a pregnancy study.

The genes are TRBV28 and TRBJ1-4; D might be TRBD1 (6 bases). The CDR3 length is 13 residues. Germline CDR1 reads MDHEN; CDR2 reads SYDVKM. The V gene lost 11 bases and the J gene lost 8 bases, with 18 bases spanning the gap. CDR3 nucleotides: TGTGCCTTGAGCGGGGGCGCACAGGAAAAACTGTTTTTT. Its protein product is CALSGGAQEKLFF.

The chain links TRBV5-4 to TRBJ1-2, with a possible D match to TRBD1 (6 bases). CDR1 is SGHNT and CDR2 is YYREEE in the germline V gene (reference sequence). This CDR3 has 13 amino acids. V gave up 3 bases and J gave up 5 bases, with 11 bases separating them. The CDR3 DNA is TGTGCCAGCAGCTCGGACAGCCAATATGGCTACACCTTC. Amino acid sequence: CASSSDSQYGYTF.

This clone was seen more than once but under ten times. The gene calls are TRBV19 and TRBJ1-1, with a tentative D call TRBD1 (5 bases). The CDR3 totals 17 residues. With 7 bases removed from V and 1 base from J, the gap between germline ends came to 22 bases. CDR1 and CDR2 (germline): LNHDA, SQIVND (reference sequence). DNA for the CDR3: TGTGCCAGTACCCTATTCAATGACGGGGGGAGGAACACTGAAGCTTTCTTT. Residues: CASTLFNDGGRNTEAFF.